Listed below are T cell receptor beta chains from one sample, sequenced in a study of control samples from healthy donors and cancer patients. The table came from immunoSEQ multiplex PCR; TCRdb's copy has only in-frame clones and leaves some out. The repertoire holds around 150,000 clones, about 86% seen once, with approximately 1.6% in the top ten. Material: blood. The receptors were gathered from a man between 18 and 35 years old in good health. Both conserved end residues are part of each CDR3. A D gene is named only where the DNA matches it firmly. Clone size is given for some rows only: seen once, a few or many times, or a class if the clone is expanded.

D | size | J | V | DNA | CDR3
- | - | TRBJ2-7 | TRBV5-1 | TGCGCCAGCAGCTTGGCGGGCGGGGACTCCTACGAGCAGTACTTC | CASSLAGGDSYEQYF
- | - | TRBJ1-5 | TRBV28 | TGTGCCAGCAGTCCAGCAGGGAACAATCAGCCCCAGCATTTT | CASSPAGNNQPQHF
- | once | TRBJ1-1 | TRBV5-6 | TGTGCCAGCAGTTTTTGGGGACGGAAATTGAACACTGAAGCTTTCTTT | CASSFWGRKLNTEAFF
- | few | TRBJ2-3 | TRBV7-9 | TGTGCCAGCAGCCGGTCCGGAAACACAGATACGCAGTATTTT | CASSRSGNTDTQYF
TRBD2 | - | TRBJ2-7 | TRBV18 | TGTGCCAGCTCACCACCGCCGGGGACTAGCGGCGAGCAGTACTTC | CASSPPPGTSGEQYF
TRBD1 | - | TRBJ2-2 | TRBV5-1 | TGCGCCAGCAGCAAAGGACAGGGGGCTCCCGGGGAGCTGTTTTTT | CASSKGQGAPGELFF
- | few | TRBJ1-2 | TRBV2 | TGTGCCAGCAGTCCCCAGGGCAACTATGGCTACACCTTC | CASSPQGNYGYTF
- | - | TRBJ1-3 | TRBV12-2 | TGTGCAAGTCGCTTATCAGCGGACAGGGGGTATCCAGACTCTGGAAACACCATATATTTT | CASRLSADRGYPDSGNTIYF
TRBD1 | few | TRBJ2-5 | TRBV18 | TGTGCCAGCTCACCTTCGACAGGGGTTCAAGAGACCCAGTACTTC | CASSPSTGVQETQYF
- | - | TRBJ1-1 | TRBV18 | TGTGCCAGCTCACCTAGGGAGAACACTGAAGCTTTCTTT | CASSPRENTEAFF
- | few | TRBJ1-2 | TRBV5-8 | TGTGCCAGCAGCCCGGGACCCCCTAGGCATGGCTACACCTTC | CASSPGPPRHGYTF
- | - | TRBJ2-3 | TRBV10-2 | TGCGCCAGCAGTGAGTCGGGTAGAGGGGTCACAGATACGCAGTATTTT | CASSESGRGVTDTQYF
- | - | TRBJ1-5 | TRBV7-6 | TGTGCCAGCAGCTTAGGGGGATTGAGCAATCAGCCCCAGCATTTT | CASSLGGLSNQPQHF
TRBD2 | - | TRBJ2-2 | TRBV10-1 | TGCGCCAGCAGTGAGTCTTCTAGCGGGACGTACCCCAGAGGGGAGCTGTTTTTT | CASSESSSGTYPRGELFF
- | - | TRBJ2-2 | TRBV6-6 | TGTGCCAGCAGTTACGGTCATCCGGGACCCGACGGGGAGCTGTTTTTT | CASSYGHPGPDGELFF
TRBD1 | - | TRBJ2-3 | TRBV7-3 | TGTGCCAGCAGCACCGGGACAGGGCCCGGAGATACGCAGTATTTT | CASSTGTGPGDTQYF